This entry lists 19 T cell receptor beta chains sequenced from one sample in a study of metastatic and nonmetastatic thyroid tumors. TCRdb re-analyzed the PCR reads using MiXCR. This sample has around 20,000 clones, with less than 15% found just once. Until they underwent thyroid surgery, no patient had received any treatment. Sequenced sample: tumor tissue. The source is a female donor with papillary thyroid cancer or a benign thyroid nodule (not recorded which). Some clones in this sample may be carry-over from other donors' samples.

This clone was observed once. The chain couples TRBV18 to TRBJ2-2; D not certain. In germline, CDR1 is KGHSH, CDR2 LQKENI. V lost 3 bases and J 5 bases, leaving 7 bases between the germline ends. This CDR3 comprises 13 residues. CDR3 sequence (DNA): TGTGCCAGCTCACCTTTCGGGACCGGGGAGCTGTTTTTT. Protein: CASSPFGTGELFF.

This clone was detected ten times or more. This chain connects TRBV3-1 to TRBJ2-1, with D perhaps TRBD1 (5 bases). The CDR3 runs to 17 residues. Trimming took off 4 bases at V and 0 bases at J, with 16 bases between the two ends. The germline CDR1 and CDR2 sequences are LGHDT and YNNKEL (reference sequence). Here the CDR3 DNA reads TGTGCCAGCAGCCTAAGGGGATGGCGGAGCTCCTACAATGAGCAGTTCTTC. Residues: CASSLRGWRSSYNEQFF.

Ten or more counts support this clone. J is TRBJ1-2 and V is TRBV18; D may be TRBD1 (6 bases). The V and J ends lost 5 bases and 6 bases respectively, with 13 bases between them. Germline CDR1 KGHSH, CDR2 LQKENI. There are 13 residues in the CDR3. The DNA of the CDR3 is TGTGCCAGCTCAGAACAGGGAAGGCATGGCTACACCTTC. As protein: CASSEQGRHGYTF.

V and J are TRBV9 and TRBJ2-5; a weak D match, TRBD2 (6 bases). CDR3 length equals 15 residues. Trimming removed 0 bases from V and 2 bases from J, with 11 bases in between. In germline, CDR1 is SGDLS, CDR2 YYNGEE. CDR3 sequence: CASSVVGGRQETQYF. DNA for the CDR3: TGTGCCAGCAGCGTAGTGGGGGGACGGCAAGAGACCCAGTACTTC. Full variable domain (remainder filled in from reference TRBV9 and TRBJ2-5): DSGVTQTPKHLITATGQRVTLRCSPRSGDLSVYWYQQSLDQGLQFLIQYYNGEERAKGNILERFSAQQFPDLHSELNLSSLELGDSALYFCASSVVGGRQETQYFGPGTRLLVL.

The rearrangement uses TRBV6-2 or TRBV6-3 and TRBJ2-3; the match to TRBD2 covers 12 bases. V lost 2 bases to trimming and J lost 2 bases; unmatched junction nucleotides: 11. The CDR3 extends over 19 amino acids. Per the germline V gene, CDR1 is MNHEY and CDR2 is SVGEGT. The CDR3, as DNA: TGTGCCAGCAGTTACCGAGTCCTAGCGGGAGGGGGGTTCACAGATACGCAGTATTTT. It specifies CASSYRVLAGGGFTDTQYF.

This clone turned up a few times. The chain recombines TRBV6-1 with TRBJ1-2; perhaps TRBD1 as D (5 bases). Germline V lookup: CDR1 MNHNS, CDR2 SASEGT. Trimming removed 9 bases at V and 0 bases at J, with 17 bases between. The CDR3 contains 15 residues. The CDR3 nucleotides are TGTGCCAGTAGTCCCCCCGGGGCGTCTAACTATGGCTACACCTTC. It encodes CASSPPGASNYGYTF.

This clone is termed medium-sized. The chain couples TRBV9 to TRBJ2-1; D perhaps matches TRBD2 (6 bases). Germline CDR1 is SGDLS and CDR2 is YYNGEE. This CDR3 region has 15 residues. Trimming removed 0 bases at V and 6 bases at J, with 13 bases between. CDR3 in DNA: TGTGCCAGCAGCGTAGAGTGGGAGGCCTTCAATGAGCAGTTCTTC. It specifies CASSVEWEAFNEQFF.

This clone was observed many times. The rearrangement uses TRBV24-1 and TRBJ2-7; 8 nucleotides agree with TRBD1. CDR1 is KGHDR, CDR2 SFDVKD, per germline. This CDR3 region has 15 residues. Trimming removed 7 bases from V and 0 bases from J; junction bases left unmatched: 7. The DNA of the CDR3 is TGTGCCACCAGCGACCGACAGGGGCCCTCCTACGAGCAGTACTTC. Its translation: CATSDRQGPSYEQYF.

This clone was seen at least ten times. V usage is TRBV7-9 and J usage is TRBJ1-2, with D uncertain. In germline, CDR1 is SEHNR, CDR2 FQNEAQ (reference sequence). V lost 3 bases, J lost 4 bases, and 9 bases lay in between. CDR3 size: 13 residues. The CDR3 coding sequence is TGTGCCAGCAGCTTCCGGGAGGGCTATGGCTACACCTTC. Translating gives CASSFREGYGYTF.

This clone came up many times. The CDR3 bases are TGTGCCAGCAGTGAAGGGGGGGGCCACACTGAAGCTTTCTTT. Its translation is CASSEGGGHTEAFF. This chain joins TRBV6-1 and TRBJ1-1, with a tentative D call TRBD1 (6 bases). Per germline, CDR1 MNHNS and CDR2 SASEGT. The CDR3 is made up of 14 amino acids. The V end was cut by 1 base, the J end by 3 bases, with 9 bases between.

The sample holds many counts of this clone. Here the CDR3 DNA reads TGCGCCAGCAGCCAAGAATCGGGGGGAAGTTCCGGTAATAGCAATCAGCCCCAGCATTTT. As protein: CASSQESGGSSGNSNQPQHF. This chain links TRBV4-1 with TRBJ1-5; D perhaps matches TRBD1 (5 bases). Germline CDR1 is MGHRA and CDR2 is YSYEKL. V was shortened by 0 bases and J by 0 bases, with 21 bases between the two germline ends. The CDR3 runs to 20 residues.

This clone occurred a few times. A read error may be the cause here, since a much bigger clone is one base away. This rearrangement joins TRBV29-1 to TRBJ2-1; 7 bases align to TRBD1. CDR3 size: 14 residues. The V gene end was trimmed by 7 bases and the J gene end by 9 bases; junction bases not matched to a gene: 15. From germline, CDR1 is SQVTM and CDR2 ANQGSEA. CDR3 DNA sequence: TGCAGCGGTGGGGGTGACAGGGTATTGGTTGAGCAGTTCTTC. The encoded protein is CSGGGDRVLVEQFF.

This clone was seen repeatedly, ten times or more. The rearrangement joins TRBV3-1 to TRBJ1-3; D is possibly TRBD1 (5 bases). This CDR3 has 14 amino acids. V was pared by 3 bases and J by 2 bases, with 8 bases between. Germline CDR1 is LGHDT and CDR2 is YNNKEL (reference sequence). For the CDR3, the DNA is TGTGCCAGCAGCCAGACGGGGGCTGGAAACACCATATATTTT. Its translation: CASSQTGAGNTIYF.

The chain joins TRBV6-2 or TRBV6-3 to TRBJ2-2; 7 bases match TRBD2. The V gene end was trimmed by 7 bases and the J gene end by 3 bases; junction bases not matched to a gene: 8. The CDR3 loop spans 15 amino acids. Germline V gene data show CDR1 as MNHEY and CDR2 as SVGEGT. CDR3 region: CASKGYRGDTGELFF. CDR3 nucleotide sequence: TGTGCCAGCAAAGGCTATCGGGGGGACACCGGGGAGCTGTTTTTT.

This clone was counted at least ten times. The chain is built from TRBV10-2 and TRBJ1-1; D is perhaps TRBD1 (6 bases). The CDR3 length is 12 residues. Per germline, CDR1 WSHSY and CDR2 SAAADI. Trimming stripped 6 bases from V and 2 bases from J, with 7 bases between. The CDR3 here is CASRDSNTEAFF. CDR3 in DNA: TGCGCCAGCAGGGACAGCAACACTGAAGCTTTCTTT.

With respect to this clone: The sample contains more than one DNA sequence encoding this CDR3. The chain is built from TRBV20-1 and TRBJ2-5; possible D gene TRBD1, 5 bases. The CDR3 spans 16 residues. V was shortened by 2 bases and J by 3 bases, with 19 bases between the two germline ends. The V gene's germline CDR1 is DFQATT and CDR2 SNEGSKA (reference sequence). CDR3 nucleotides: TGCAGTGCTAGAAACAGGCTTGAAGAGTGGAAAGAGACCCAGTACTTC. It translates to CSARNRLEEWKETQYF.

In this sample, this clone turned up many times. In the same sample, other DNA sequences code for this CDR3. The gene calls are TRBV4-1 and TRBJ2-5, with a tentative D call TRBD2 (7 bases). CDR1 and CDR2 from the germline V gene are MGHRA and YSYEKL. V was trimmed by 1 base and J by 4 bases, leaving 16 bases between them. The CDR3 spans 16 residues. The CDR3 is CASSQGQRGGGETQYF. Written as DNA, the CDR3 is TGCGCCAGCAGCCAAGGGCAAAGGGGGGGCGGAGAGACCCAGTACTTC.

This clone was observed many times. The same CDR3 can be traced to other DNA sequences in this sample. V is TRBV9 and J is TRBJ1-1; D is undetermined. The V and J ends lost 0 bases and 3 bases respectively, with 6 bases between them. The germline V gene encodes CDR1 SGDLS and CDR2 YYNGEE. The CDR3 consists of 13 residues. The CDR3 is CASSVGRDTEAFF. The CDR3 bases are TGTGCCAGCAGCGTAGGTCGGGACACTGAAGCTTTCTTT.

This clone was detected ten times or more. The chain employs TRBV3-1 and TRBJ1-5; 8 nucleotides align to TRBD1. V gave up 5 bases and J gave up 6 bases; unmatched junction bases: 9. CDR3 length: 15 amino acids. Germline V gene lookup returns CDR1 LGHDT and CDR2 YNNKEL (reference sequence). This CDR3 is CASSSDREGGQPQHF. In nucleotides, the CDR3 is TGTGCCAGCAGCTCGGACAGGGAGGGCGGTCAGCCCCAGCATTTT.